This TCR beta chain was sequenced in a study of cytomegalovirus exposure and HLA in healthy donors. The study's findings and limits: Testing in vitro showed a few CMV-associated chains specific for CMV antigens. At a 0.05 false discovery rate, a later analysis found about 17,000 TCR beta sequences to be associated with HLA alleles.

As concerns this clone: What it binds is not known.

After removal of 3 bases from V and 4 bases from J, the junction contained 10 bases not matched to a gene. CDR1 is SQVTM, CDR2 ANQGSEA, per germline. This CDR3 is 15 amino acids long. The PCR ran on 60 Vbeta and 13 Jbeta primers. Repertoires were generated with immunoSEQ multiplex PCR, while TCRdb's copy carries only in-frame clones and drops some. The sample carries over 130,000 clones, 80% recorded once. This clonotype was sampled from a man aged 50-60 years in good health and CMV-seronegative. V gene TRBV29-1 combines with J gene TRBJ1-2; 8 nucleotides match TRBD1. The material sequenced was PBMCs. The CDR3 DNA reads TGCAGCGTTGAGGACAGGGCTGGAGTTGGCTATGGCTACACCTTC. Amino acid sequence: CSVEDRAGVGYGYTF.